The 20 T cell receptor beta chains in this list originate from one sample, sequenced in a study of T cells after posttransplantation cyclophosphamide. The method was immunoSEQ multiplex PCR; TCRdb's version includes in-frame clones alone and lacks a portion of them. The sample has roughly 20,000 clones; approximately 98% are singletons. The naive gate required viable CD3+CD4+ or CD3+CD8+ cells with CCR7+CD45RA+CD45RO-CD95-CD27+CD28+ phenotype. The specimen sequenced was naive CD4+ T cells sorted from PBMCs. Receptors were obtained from a middle-aged man in good health, CMV-negative, and a related stem cell transplant donor.

The chain is built from TRBV7-2 and TRBJ2-7; a weak D match, TRBD1 (6 bases). The CDR3 spans 16 residues. Germline values: CDR1 SGHTA, CDR2 FQGNSA. V lost 5 bases and J lost 5, with 22 bases in between. The CDR3 spells CASSPFSRGRRNEQYF. The CDR3 coding sequence is TGTGCCAGCAGCCCGTTTAGCAGGGGAAGGAGGAACGAGCAGTACTTC.

V is TRBV4-1 and J is TRBJ2-7, with 14 bases lining up with TRBD2. Germline CDR1 MGHRA, CDR2 YSYEKL. The CDR3 has 16 residues. The V segment lost 2 bases and the J segment 4 bases; nucleotides outside the gene matches: 4. The CDR3 protein is CASSQMGLAGAYEQYF. The CDR3 DNA is TGCGCCAGCAGCCAAATGGGACTAGCGGGAGCGTACGAGCAGTACTTC.

The chain recombines TRBV2 with TRBJ1-5, with 9 bases aligning to TRBD1. The germline V gene encodes CDR1 SNHLY and CDR2 FYNNEI. The CDR3 contains 14 residues. The ends lost 6 bases at V and 3 bases at J; junction bases unmatched: 3. CDR3 sequence reads: CASRDRGFNQPQHF. CDR3 DNA: TGTGCCAGCAGGGACAGGGGCTTCAATCAGCCCCAGCATTTT. The variable domain in full, with the rest retrieved from reference TRBV2 and TRBJ1-5, is EPEVTQTPSHQVTQMGQEVILRCVPISNHLYFYWYRQILGQKVEFLVSFYNNEISEKSEIFDDQFSVERPDGSNFTLKIRSTKLEDSAMYFCASRDRGFNQPQHFGDGTRLSIL.

J is TRBJ1-2 and V is TRBV13, with D unclear. The CDR3 spans 16 residues. Trimming cost V 5 bases and J 2 bases, with 18 bases left between them. Germline-derived CDR1 and CDR2 are PRHDT and FYEKMQ (reference sequence). DNA of the CDR3: TGTGCCAGCAGCCAGCAGGTCGCGCCCCAGAACTATGGCTACACCTTC. It yields the protein CASSQQVAPQNYGYTF.

This sequence joins TRBV7-2 and TRBJ2-1; D perhaps matches TRBD2 (5 bases). This CDR3 spans 16 amino acids. V was pared by 2 bases and J by 3 bases, with 14 bases between. Germline values: CDR1 SGHTA, CDR2 FQGNSA. The CDR3 sequence is CASSLTAAVVYNEQFF. The CDR3 coding sequence is TGTGCCAGCAGCTTAACCGCAGCGGTCGTCTACAATGAGCAGTTCTTC.

This chain links TRBV19 with TRBJ1-5; weak D call: TRBD1 (6 bases). Germline loops: CDR1 LNHDA, CDR2 SQIVND (reference sequence). V was cut by 5 bases and J by 3 bases, with 20 bases left in between. This CDR3 is 17 amino acids long. The CDR3 DNA is TGTGCCAGTAGTGTCACAGGGCGACGTCGTGACAATCAGCCCCAGCATTTT. Amino acid sequence: CASSVTGRRRDNQPQHF.

The J gene is TRBJ1-1, the V gene TRBV19; D ambiguous. Germline V CDR1 and CDR2: LNHDA, SQIVND (reference sequence). The CDR3 contains 13 residues. V dropped 3 bases and J dropped 0 bases, with 5 bases sitting between them. The CDR3 protein is CASSILMNTEAFF. CDR3 bases: TGTGCCAGTAGTATTCTAATGAACACTGAAGCTTTCTTT. Filled out from reference TRBV19 and TRBJ1-1, the complete variable domain reads DGGITQSPKYLFRKEGQNVTLSCEQNLNHDAMYWYRQDPGQGLRLIYYSQIVNDFQKGDIAEGYSVSREKKESFPLTVTSAQKNPTAFYLCASSILMNTEAFFGQGTRLTVV.

The chain uses TRBV5-1 and TRBJ2-5; 7 nucleotides match TRBD1. The DNA end is a closer match to TRBJ2-7, so the J assignment may be wrong. Germline CDR1 is SGHRS and CDR2 is YFSETQ. The CDR3 has 16 residues. CDR3 coding DNA: TGCGCCAGCAGCTTGGGGAGACAGGGTACGCCCTACGAGCAGTACTTC. Translation: CASSLGRQGTPYEQYF.

The chain carries TRBV19 and TRBJ1-1; tentatively, D is TRBD1 (6 bases). The CDR3 length is 13 residues. Germline V CDR1 and CDR2: LNHDA, SQIVND (reference sequence). The V end lost 5 bases, the J end lost 1 base, and 8 bases lay between the germline ends. Here the CDR3 DNA reads TGTGCCAGTAGTTTGACAGGGAACACTGAAGCTTTCTTT. Translated: CASSLTGNTEAFF.

A single count supports this clone. The chain has TRBV4-3 and TRBJ2-2; 12 bases agree with TRBD2. CDR3 length: 22 amino acids. Germline CDR1 and CDR2: LGHNA and YSLEER. J gave up 3 bases and V 0 bases, and 17 bases lay outside the gene matches. The CDR3 DNA follows: TGCGCCAGCAGCCAAGATCCAGGGGGTCGGCCTAGCGGGAGGGCCGACACCGGGGAGCTGTTTTTT. The encoded protein is CASSQDPGGRPSGRADTGELFF.

In regard to this clone: One end of the junction fails to match germline, which may point to a read error. This chain connects TRBV6-6 to TRBJ2-2, with TRBD2 matching 8 bases. This CDR3 contains 14 residues. The germline V gene has CDR1 MNHNY and CDR2 SVGAGI (reference sequence). CDR3 coding DNA: TGTGCTAGCACGGGGGGGAGTGCGACCGGGGAGCTGTTTTTT. The encoded protein is CASTGGSATGELFF.

J is TRBJ1-2 and V is TRBV28; D possibly corresponds to TRBD1 (6 bases). Germline V gives CDR1 MDHEN, CDR2 SYDVKM. The CDR3 runs 16 residues. V dropped 7 bases and J dropped 6 bases, with 24 bases sitting between them. CDR3: CASISQGQGRVDGYTF. In DNA form, the CDR3 reads TGTGCCAGCATATCCCAGGGGCAGGGGAGAGTGGATGGCTACACCTTC.

This clone occurred once. The rearrangement uses TRBV4-2 and TRBJ2-1, with TRBD2 matching over 12 bases. Germline V gene lookup returns CDR1 LGHNA and CDR2 YNFKEQ. This CDR3 comprises 17 residues. Trimming removed 0 bases from V and 5 bases from J; junction bases left unmatched: 5. The CDR3 reads CASSQDAGLAGHNEQFF. The CDR3 DNA is TGTGCCAGCAGCCAAGACGCCGGACTAGCGGGGCACAATGAGCAGTTCTTC.

V usage is TRBV11-2 and J usage is TRBJ2-6; unclear D gene. This CDR3 has 14 amino acids. Germline V gene data show CDR1 as SGHAT and CDR2 as FQNNGV. V lost 4 bases and J lost 3, with 7 bases in between. CDR3 in DNA: TGTGCCAGCAGCTCTCGTGTTGGGGCCAACGTCCTGACTTTC. Translation gives CASSSRVGANVLTF. Supplemented by reference TRBV11-2 and TRBJ2-6, the full variable domain reads EAGVAQSPRYKIIEKRQSVAFWCNPISGHATLYWYQQILGQGPKLLIQFQNNGVVDDSQLPKDRFSAERLKGVDSTLKIQPAKLEDSAVYLCASSSRVGANVLTFGAGSRLTVL.

The chain is built from TRBV5-1 and TRBJ2-5; TRBD1 matches at 7 bases. V was pared by 1 base and J by 3 bases, with 3 bases of the junction left unmatched. Germline assignment: CDR1 SGHRS and CDR2 YFSETQ. There are 14 residues in the CDR3. The CDR3 reads CASSLRQGEETQYF. CDR3 nucleotide sequence: TGCGCCAGCAGCTTGAGACAGGGCGAAGAGACCCAGTACTTC.

The chain employs TRBV10-3 and TRBJ2-2; 7 nucleotides match TRBD1. This CDR3 comprises 16 residues. Looked up from germline, CDR1 is ENHRY and CDR2 is SYGVKD. Trimming at V came to 5 bases and at J to 1 base, leaving 7 bases not matched to a gene. CDR3 in amino acids: CAISISGTENTGELFF. Written as DNA, the CDR3 is TGTGCCATCAGTATTTCCGGGACAGAGAACACCGGGGAGCTGTTTTTT.

The chain recombines TRBV27 with TRBJ1-1; 8 nucleotides align to TRBD1. This CDR3 is built from 15 residues. V lost 7 bases, J lost 4 bases, and 11 bases stayed unmatched. Germline lookup yields CDR1 MNHEY and CDR2 SMNVEV (reference sequence). CDR3 sequence (DNA): TGTGCCAGCACCCATAGGACAGGGCTAAGCACTGAAGCTTTCTTT. Translation gives CASTHRTGLSTEAFF.

This chain joins TRBV19 and TRBJ1-2, with a possible D match to TRBD1 (6 bases). The CDR3 runs to 12 residues. Trimming shortened V by 3 bases and J by 10 bases, and 12 bases separated the two germline ends. Germline assignment: CDR1 LNHDA and CDR2 SQIVND (reference sequence). DNA of the CDR3: TGTGCCAGTAGTATGGCGACAGGATTCTACACCTTC. This gives the protein CASSMATGFYTF.

The chain employs TRBV7-9 and TRBJ1-1; D is ambiguous. Germline CDR1 and CDR2: SEHNR and FQNEAQ (reference sequence). The CDR3 extends over 13 amino acids. The germline V and J ends were trimmed by 2 bases and 1 base, with 5 bases remaining between them. This CDR3 is CASSLSGNTEAFF. The CDR3 DNA reads as TGTGCCAGCAGCTTATCCGGGAACACTGAAGCTTTCTTT.

This clone was recorded only once. This chain links TRBV5-4 with TRBJ1-4; TRBD1 aligns across 7 bases. This CDR3 spans 16 amino acids. Germline V CDR1 and CDR2: SGHNT, YYREEE (reference sequence). V shed 0 bases and J 4 bases; nucleotides not matched to a gene: 6. Here the CDR3 reads CASSLDLRQGNEKLFF. The CDR3 DNA sequence: TGTGCCAGCAGCTTGGACCTCCGACAGGGTAATGAAAAACTGTTTTTT.